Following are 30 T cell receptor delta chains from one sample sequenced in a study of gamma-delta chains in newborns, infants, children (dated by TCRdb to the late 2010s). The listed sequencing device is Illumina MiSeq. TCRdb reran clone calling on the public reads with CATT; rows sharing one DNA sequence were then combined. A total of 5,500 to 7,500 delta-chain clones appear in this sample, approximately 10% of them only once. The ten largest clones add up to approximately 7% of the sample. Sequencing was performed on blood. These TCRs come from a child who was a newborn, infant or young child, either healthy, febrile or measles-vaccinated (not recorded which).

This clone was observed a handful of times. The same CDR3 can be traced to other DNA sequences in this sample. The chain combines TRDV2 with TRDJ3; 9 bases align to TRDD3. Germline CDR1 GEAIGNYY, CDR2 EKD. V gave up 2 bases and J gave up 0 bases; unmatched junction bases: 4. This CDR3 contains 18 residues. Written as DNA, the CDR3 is TGTGCCTGTGACATACTGGGGGAAAGCTCCTGGGACACCCGACAGATGTTTTTC. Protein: CACDILGESSWDTRQMFF.

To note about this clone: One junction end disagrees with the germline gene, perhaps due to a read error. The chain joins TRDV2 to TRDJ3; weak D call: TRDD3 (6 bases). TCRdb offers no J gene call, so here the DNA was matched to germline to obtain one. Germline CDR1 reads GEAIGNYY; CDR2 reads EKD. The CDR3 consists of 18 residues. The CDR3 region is CACDSGGSSSWDTRKMFF. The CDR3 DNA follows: TGTGCCTGTGACAGCGGGGGGAGTAGCTCCTGGGACACCCGAAAGATGTTTTTC.

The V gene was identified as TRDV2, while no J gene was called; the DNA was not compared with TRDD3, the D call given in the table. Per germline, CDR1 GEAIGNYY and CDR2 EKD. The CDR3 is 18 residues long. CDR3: CACDTRRGETRSSAEIIF. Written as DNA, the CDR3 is TGTGCCTGTGACACCCGACGGGGGGAGACGAGAAGTTCTGCGGAGATCATCTTT.

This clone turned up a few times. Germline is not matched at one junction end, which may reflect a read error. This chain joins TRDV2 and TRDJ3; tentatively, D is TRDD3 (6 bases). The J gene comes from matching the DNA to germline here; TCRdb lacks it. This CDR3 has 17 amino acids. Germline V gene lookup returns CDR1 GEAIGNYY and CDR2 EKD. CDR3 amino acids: CACDTTGADWDTRKMFF. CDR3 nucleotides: TGTGCCTGTGACACAACGGGCGCGGACTGGGACACCCGAAAGATGTTTTTC.

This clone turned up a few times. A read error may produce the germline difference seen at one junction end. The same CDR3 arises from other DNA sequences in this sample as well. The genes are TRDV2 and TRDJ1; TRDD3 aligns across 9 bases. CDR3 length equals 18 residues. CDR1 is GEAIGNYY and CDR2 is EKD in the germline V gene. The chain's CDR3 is CACDPVLGDTSYTDKPIF. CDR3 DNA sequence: TGTGCCTGTGACCCGGTACTAGGGGATACGAGTTACACCGATAAACCCATCTTT.

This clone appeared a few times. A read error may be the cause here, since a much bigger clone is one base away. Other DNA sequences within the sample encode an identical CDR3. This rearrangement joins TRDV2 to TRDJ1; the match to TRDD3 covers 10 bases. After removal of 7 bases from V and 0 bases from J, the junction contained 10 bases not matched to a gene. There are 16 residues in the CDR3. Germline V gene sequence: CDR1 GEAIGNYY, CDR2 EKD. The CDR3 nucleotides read TGTGCCTGCGACCTACTGGGGGATCGGGACACCGATAAACTCATCTTT. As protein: CACDLLGDRDTDKLIF.

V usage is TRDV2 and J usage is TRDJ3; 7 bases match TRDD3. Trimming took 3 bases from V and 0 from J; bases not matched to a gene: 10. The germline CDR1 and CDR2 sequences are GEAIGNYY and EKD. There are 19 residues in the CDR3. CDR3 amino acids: CACDPTGDPSSWDTRQMFF. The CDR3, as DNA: TGTGCCTGTGACCCAACTGGGGATCCTAGCTCCTGGGACACCCGACAGATGTTTTTC.

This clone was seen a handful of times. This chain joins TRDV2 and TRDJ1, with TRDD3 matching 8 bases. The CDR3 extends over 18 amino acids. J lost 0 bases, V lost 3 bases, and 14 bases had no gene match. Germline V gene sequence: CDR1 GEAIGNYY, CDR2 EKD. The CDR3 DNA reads TGTGCCTGTGACGGACTGGGGGGTACGTGGACGTACACCGATAAACTCATCTTT. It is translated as CACDGLGGTWTYTDKLIF.

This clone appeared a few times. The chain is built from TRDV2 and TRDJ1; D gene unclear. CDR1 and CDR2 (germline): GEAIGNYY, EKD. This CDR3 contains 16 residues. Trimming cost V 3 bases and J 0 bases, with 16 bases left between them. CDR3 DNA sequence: TGTGCCTGTGACTCAATTCTTCGAGCCTACACCGATAAACTCATCTTT. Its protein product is CACDSILRAYTDKLIF.

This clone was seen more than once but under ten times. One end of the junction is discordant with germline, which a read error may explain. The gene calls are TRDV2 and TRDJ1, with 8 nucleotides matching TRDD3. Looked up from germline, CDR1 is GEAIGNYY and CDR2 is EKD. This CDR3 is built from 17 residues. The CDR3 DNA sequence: TGTGCCCGTGACGCTCTTACTGGGGGTCAGTACACCGATGAACTCATCTTT. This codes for CARDALTGGQYTDELIF.

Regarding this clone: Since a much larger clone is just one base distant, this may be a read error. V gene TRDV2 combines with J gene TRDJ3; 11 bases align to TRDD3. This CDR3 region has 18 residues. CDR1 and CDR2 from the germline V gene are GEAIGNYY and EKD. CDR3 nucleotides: TGTGCCTGTGACATACTGGGGGATAGCTCCTGGGGCACCCGACAGATGTTTTTC. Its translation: CACDILGDSSWGTRQMFF.

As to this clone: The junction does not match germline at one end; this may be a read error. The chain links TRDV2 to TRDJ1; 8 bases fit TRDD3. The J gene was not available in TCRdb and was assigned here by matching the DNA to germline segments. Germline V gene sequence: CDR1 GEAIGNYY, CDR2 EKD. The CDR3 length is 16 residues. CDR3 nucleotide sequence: TGTGCCTGGGACACACTACTGGGGGCCTACACCGATAAACTCATCTTT. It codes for CAWDTLLGAYTDKLIF.

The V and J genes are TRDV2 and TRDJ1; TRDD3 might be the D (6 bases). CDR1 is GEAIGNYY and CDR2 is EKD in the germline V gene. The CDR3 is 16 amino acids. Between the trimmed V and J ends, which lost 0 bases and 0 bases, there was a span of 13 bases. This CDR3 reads CACDTVGGRYTDKLIF. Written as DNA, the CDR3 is TGTGCCTGTGACACCGTGGGGGGCAGGTACACCGATAAACTCATCTTT.

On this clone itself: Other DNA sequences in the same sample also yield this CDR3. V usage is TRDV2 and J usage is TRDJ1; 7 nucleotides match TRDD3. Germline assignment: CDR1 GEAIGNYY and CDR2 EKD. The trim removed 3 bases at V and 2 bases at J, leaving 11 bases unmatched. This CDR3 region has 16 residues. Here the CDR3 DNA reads TGTGCCTGTGACCCTCTTGGGGGAGGAGAAACCGATAAACTCATCTTT. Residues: CACDPLGGGETDKLIF.

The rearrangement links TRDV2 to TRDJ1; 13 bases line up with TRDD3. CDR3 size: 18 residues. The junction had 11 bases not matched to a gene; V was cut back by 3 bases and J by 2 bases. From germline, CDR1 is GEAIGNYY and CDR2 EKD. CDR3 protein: CACDAVSTGGYATDKLIF. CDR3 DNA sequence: TGTGCCTGTGACGCCGTTTCTACTGGGGGATACGCTACCGATAAACTCATCTTT.

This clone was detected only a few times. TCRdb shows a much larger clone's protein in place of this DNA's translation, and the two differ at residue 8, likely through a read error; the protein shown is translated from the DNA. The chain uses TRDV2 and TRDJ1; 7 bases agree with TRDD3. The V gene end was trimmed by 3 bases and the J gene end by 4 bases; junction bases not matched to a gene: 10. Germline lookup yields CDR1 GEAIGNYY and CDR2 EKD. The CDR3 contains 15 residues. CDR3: CACDALTRGYDKLIF. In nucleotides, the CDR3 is TGTGCCTGTGACGCCCTTACTAGGGGATACGATAAACTCATCTTT.

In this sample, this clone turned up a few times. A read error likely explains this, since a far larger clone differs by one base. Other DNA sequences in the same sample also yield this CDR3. In nucleotides, the CDR3 is TGTGCCTGTGACACCGTTGGGGGATACTTCGATAAACTCATCTTC. Its translation is CACDTVGGYFDKLIF. This sequence joins TRDV2 and TRDJ1; 10 nucleotides match TRDD3. In germline, CDR1 is GEAIGNYY, CDR2 EKD. CDR3 length: 15 residues.

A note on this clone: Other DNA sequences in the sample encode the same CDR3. CDR3 nucleotide sequence: TGTGCCTGTGACCCGATTCAAGCTGGGGGATACTTCAATCACGATAAACTCATCTTT. This sequence encodes CACDPIQAGGYFNHDKLIF. This sequence joins TRDV2 and TRDJ1; 11 nucleotides line up with TRDD3. The V gene's germline CDR1 is GEAIGNYY and CDR2 EKD. The CDR3 is 19 residues long. V trimming: 3 bases; J trimming: 4 bases; junction bases outside the gene matches: 18.

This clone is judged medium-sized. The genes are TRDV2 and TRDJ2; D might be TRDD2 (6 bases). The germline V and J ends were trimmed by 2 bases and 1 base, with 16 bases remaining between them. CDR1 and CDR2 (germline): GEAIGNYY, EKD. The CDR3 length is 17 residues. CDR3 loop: CACDILRGVNLTAQLFF. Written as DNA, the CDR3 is TGTGCCTGTGACATCCTACGGGGGGTTAATTTGACAGCACAACTCTTCTTT.

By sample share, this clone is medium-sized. Written as DNA, the CDR3 is TGTGCCTGTGACGCTCTGGGGGGCCAATACACCGATAAACTCATCTTT. This gives the protein CACDALGGQYTDKLIF. The chain has TRDV2 and TRDJ1; TRDD3 agrees at 7 bases. The CDR3 sequence is 16 residues long. Germline assignment: CDR1 GEAIGNYY and CDR2 EKD. V shed 3 bases and J 0 bases; nucleotides not matched to a gene: 9.

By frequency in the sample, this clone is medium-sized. DNA for the CDR3: TGTGCCTGTGACGATCTTCCGATCCGGGATAAGCCCACGTACACCGATAAACTCATCTTT. This sequence encodes CACDDLPIRDKPTYTDKLIF. The rearrangement uses TRDV2 and TRDJ1, with a weak D call TRDD3 (6 bases). Germline loops: CDR1 GEAIGNYY, CDR2 EKD. The CDR3 is 20 residues long. V lost 3 bases to trimming and J lost 0 bases, with 28 bases between them.

CDR3: CACDPLVLGDTEMTAQLFF. For the CDR3, the DNA is TGTGCCTGCGACCCCTTAGTACTGGGGGATACGGAAATGACAGCACAACTCTTCTTT. The V gene went uncalled, while the J gene is TRDJ2; TRDD3 is the table's D call and was not checked against the DNA. This CDR3 spans 19 amino acids.

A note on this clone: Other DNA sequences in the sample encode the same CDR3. The CDR3 sequence is CACDTGGYASWDTRQMFF. Here the CDR3 DNA reads TGTGCCTGTGACACCGGGGGATACGCGTCCTGGGACACCCGACAGATGTTTTTC. The rearrangement uses TRDV2 and TRDJ3; the match to TRDD3 covers 10 bases. The CDR3 sequence is 18 residues long. Per germline, CDR1 GEAIGNYY and CDR2 EKD. V gave up 0 bases and J gave up 1 base; unmatched junction bases: 2.

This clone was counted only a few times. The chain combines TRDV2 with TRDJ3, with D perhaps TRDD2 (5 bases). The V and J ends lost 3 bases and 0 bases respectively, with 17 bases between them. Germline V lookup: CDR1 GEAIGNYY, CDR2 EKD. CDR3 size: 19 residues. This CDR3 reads CACDPLLSTSSWDTRQMFF. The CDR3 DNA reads TGTGCCTGTGACCCCCTACTGTCCACGAGCTCCTGGGACACCCGACAGATGTTTTTC.

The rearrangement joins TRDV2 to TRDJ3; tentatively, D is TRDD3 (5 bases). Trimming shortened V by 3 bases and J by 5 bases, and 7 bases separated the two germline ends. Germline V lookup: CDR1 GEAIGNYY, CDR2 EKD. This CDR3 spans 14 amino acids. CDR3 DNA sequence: TGTGCCTGTGACGTACTGGGGGACACCCGACAGATGTTTTTC. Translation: CACDVLGDTRQMFF.

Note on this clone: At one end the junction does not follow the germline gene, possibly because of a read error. The CDR3 sequence: CACDAILGDTRITDKLTF. Here the CDR3 DNA reads TGTGCCTGTGACGCCATACTGGGAGATACGCGGATTACCGATAAACTCACCTTT. This chain uses TRDV2 with TRDJ1; D possibly corresponds to TRDD3 (6 bases). This CDR3 contains 18 residues. Germline CDR1 reads GEAIGNYY; CDR2 reads EKD.

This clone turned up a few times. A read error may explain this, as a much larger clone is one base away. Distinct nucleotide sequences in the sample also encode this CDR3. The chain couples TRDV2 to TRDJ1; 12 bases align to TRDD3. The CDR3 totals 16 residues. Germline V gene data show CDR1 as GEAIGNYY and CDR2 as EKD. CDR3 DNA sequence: TGCGCCTGTGACATACTGGGGGATACTGTTACCGATAAACTCATCTTT. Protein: CACDILGDTVTDKLIF.

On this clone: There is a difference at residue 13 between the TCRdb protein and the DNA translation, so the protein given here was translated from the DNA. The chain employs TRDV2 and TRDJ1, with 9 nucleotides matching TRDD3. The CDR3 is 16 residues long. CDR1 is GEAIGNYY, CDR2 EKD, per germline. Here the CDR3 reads CACDTVQLGDTDTLIF. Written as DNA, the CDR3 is TGTGCCTGTGACACCGTCCAACTGGGGGACACCGATACACTCATCTTC.

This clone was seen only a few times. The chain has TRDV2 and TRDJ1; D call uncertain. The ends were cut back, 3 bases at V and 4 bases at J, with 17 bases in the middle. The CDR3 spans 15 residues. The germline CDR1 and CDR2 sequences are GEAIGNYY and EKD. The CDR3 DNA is TGTGCCTGTGACTACGTGAAGGTAAAGGGCGATAAACTCATCTTT. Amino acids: CACDYVKVKGDKLIF.

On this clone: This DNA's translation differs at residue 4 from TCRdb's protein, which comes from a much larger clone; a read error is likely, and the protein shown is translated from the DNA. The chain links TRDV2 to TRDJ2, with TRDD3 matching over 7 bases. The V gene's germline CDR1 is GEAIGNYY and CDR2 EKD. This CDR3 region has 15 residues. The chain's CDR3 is CACGTWGSQTAQLFF. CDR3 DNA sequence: TGTGCCTGTGGCACCTGGGGGTCCCAGACAGCACAACTCTTCTTT.